Sequencing of this T cell receptor (beta chain) was carried out in a study of beta chain features in type 1 diabetes. Notes on the study in general: For Type 1 diabetes patients, all four CD4+ subsets carried TCRB CDR3s that were moderately but significantly shorter. Reads derived from cDNA could over-represent cells showing high TCR expression.

The isolated RNA, all of it, was reverse transcribed, so expressed TCRB transcripts were what got sequenced. The protocol was immunoSEQ multiplex PCR, while the TCRdb copy is restricted to in-frame clones and leaves out a portion. This table holds 120,000 to 150,000 clones, roughly 48% found once. On this clone itself: Its antigen is undetermined.

V shed 5 bases, J shed 7 bases, and the junction held 5 bases outside the gene matches. The CDR3 sequence is 14 residues long. From germline, CDR1 is SEHNR and CDR2 FQNEAQ (reference sequence). The rearrangement links TRBV7-9 to TRBJ1-4; 9 nucleotides agree with TRBD1. The receptor's source is a man between 18 and 35 years old in good health. What was sequenced was Tregs from blood. CDR3 nucleotide sequence: TGTGCCAGCAGCCGAAGGACAGGGGTTGAAAAACTGTTTTTT. It yields the protein CASSRRTGVEKLFF.